A single sample is the source of the 13 T cell receptor beta chains below, sequenced in a study of shared clonotypes between healthy human individuals. The protocol was immunoSEQ multiplex PCR, while the TCRdb copy is restricted to in-frame clones and leaves out a portion. The repertoire consists of 950,000 to 1,100,000 clones, with about 74% occurring once and the leading ten covering around 1.5%. Sequenced sample: memory CD4+ T cells sorted from blood. Subset denoted: CD45RA-negative fraction. These receptors came from a man aged 18 to 30 in good health.

This clone was found many times. This chain joins TRBV6-4 and TRBJ2-1; D unclear. V was pared by 6 bases and J by 10 bases, with 7 bases between. Germline CDR1 reads MRHNA; CDR2 reads SNTAGT. The CDR3 extends over 10 amino acids. The CDR3 bases are TGTGCCAGCAGCTTGAGAGAGCAGTTCTTC. Residues: CASSLREQFF.

The CDR3 here is CASSLLDQPQHF. The CDR3 DNA follows: TGTGCCAGCAGCCTCCTCGATCAGCCCCAGCATTTT. This chain uses TRBV7-2 with TRBJ1-5; D is undetermined. The CDR3 sequence is 12 residues long. Germline V gene lookup returns CDR1 SGHTA and CDR2 FQGNSA. With 5 bases removed from V and 5 bases from J, the gap between germline ends came to 7 bases.

The V gene is TRBV5-6, the J gene TRBJ1-1; D remains unclear. In germline, CDR1 is SGHDT, CDR2 YYEEEE. The V and J ends lost 2 bases and 0 bases respectively, with 11 bases between them. The CDR3 has 15 amino acids. This CDR3 reads CASSFSGFMNTEAFF. Written as DNA, the CDR3 is TGTGCCAGCAGCTTTTCGGGTTTCATGAACACTGAAGCTTTCTTT.

The V gene is TRBV4-1, the J gene TRBJ2-2; 7 nucleotides align to TRBD2. V was clipped by 6 bases and J by 4 bases; unmatched bases: 5. Germline assignment: CDR1 MGHRA and CDR2 YSYEKL. The CDR3 is made up of 14 amino acids. CDR3 bases: TGCGCCAGCAGAGGGAGGGCGGCCACCGGGGAGCTGTTTTTT. Its translation is CASRGRAATGELFF.

This chain connects TRBV9 to TRBJ2-5; 10 bases align to TRBD2. V gave up 4 bases and J gave up 5 bases; unmatched junction bases: 11. CDR3 length equals 16 residues. Germline CDR1 is SGDLS and CDR2 is YYNGEE. The CDR3 here is CASSTLAGDLGETQYF. DNA for the CDR3: TGTGCCAGCAGCACGCTAGCGGGAGATCTTGGGGAGACCCAGTACTTC.

In this sample, this clone turned up once. The rearrangement joins TRBV11-2 to TRBJ2-5, with 7 nucleotides matching TRBD2. Trimming removed 1 base from V and 4 bases from J; junction bases left unmatched: 6. CDR3 size: 15 residues. Germline V gene sequence: CDR1 SGHAT, CDR2 FQNNGV. CDR3 sequence: CASSLVGLAAETQYF. The CDR3, as DNA: TGTGCCAGCAGCTTAGTTGGGCTAGCGGCAGAGACCCAGTACTTC.

This clone was picked up a small number of times. V usage is TRBV2 and J usage is TRBJ2-5; D remains unclear. V was pared by 3 bases and J by 2 bases, with 10 bases between. The CDR3 spans 14 residues. Germline V gives CDR1 SNHLY, CDR2 FYNNEI. CDR3 nucleotides: TGTGCCAGCAGTGAGGTCCGTATTCAAGAGACCCAGTACTTC. Amino acid sequence: CASSEVRIQETQYF.

V is TRBV7-2 and J is TRBJ2-5, with D possibly matching TRBD2 (6 bases). This CDR3 spans 15 amino acids. Germline V CDR1 and CDR2: SGHTA, FQGNSA. Trimming left V 0 bases short and J 1 base short, with 9 bases between. CDR3 residues: CASSLAGGSQETQYF. CDR3 bases: TGTGCCAGCAGCTTAGCGGGAGGAAGCCAAGAGACCCAGTACTTC.

The chain carries TRBV6-5 and TRBJ1-2; D remains unclear. Trimming removed 0 bases at V and 4 bases at J, with 6 bases between. CDR1 is MNHEY, CDR2 SVGAGI, per germline. This CDR3 comprises 13 residues. CDR3 bases: TGTGCCAGCAGTTACTCCCCCCGCTATGGCTACACCTTC. Translation: CASSYSPRYGYTF.

This clone was recorded at least ten times. This sequence joins TRBV9 and TRBJ2-1; 8 bases fit TRBD2. Looked up from germline, CDR1 is SGDLS and CDR2 is YYNGEE. This CDR3 has 15 amino acids. The V segment lost 0 bases and the J segment 6 bases; nucleotides outside the gene matches: 5. The CDR3 is CASSVGTGGPNEQFF. The DNA for the CDR3 is TGTGCCAGCAGCGTAGGGACGGGGGGGCCCAATGAGCAGTTCTTC.

With respect to this clone: Distinct nucleotide sequences in the sample also encode this CDR3. The V gene is TRBV5-1, the J gene TRBJ1-1, with D unresolved. Germline CDR1 reads SGHRS; CDR2 reads YFSETQ. CDR3 length equals 13 residues. V was shortened by 0 bases and J by 0 bases, with 3 bases between the two germline ends. DNA of the CDR3: TGCGCCAGCAGCTTGGAGCTGAACACTGAAGCTTTCTTT. Amino acid sequence: CASSLELNTEAFF. The variable domain in full, with the rest retrieved from reference TRBV5-1 and TRBJ1-1, is KAGVTQTPRYLIKTRGQQVTLSCSPISGHRSVSWYQQTPGQGLQFLFEYFSETQRNKGNFPGRFSGRQFSNSRSEMNVSTLELGDSALYLCASSLELNTEAFFGQGTRLTVV.

This clone was found once. This chain links TRBV9 with TRBJ2-7; D is possibly TRBD1 (5 bases). Germline V lookup: CDR1 SGDLS, CDR2 YYNGEE. This CDR3 is built from 13 residues. With 0 bases removed from V and 7 bases from J, the gap between germline ends came to 11 bases. CDR3 in amino acids: CASSVVPGREQYF. CDR3 nucleotide sequence: TGTGCCAGCAGCGTAGTCCCAGGGCGGGAGCAGTACTTC.

This clone was seen a handful of times. The chain couples TRBV4-1 to TRBJ1-4; the match to TRBD1 covers 7 bases. Germline V gene data show CDR1 as MGHRA and CDR2 as YSYEKL. This CDR3 is 14 amino acids long. J lost 8 bases, V lost 6 bases, and 9 bases had no gene match. The CDR3 DNA follows: TGCGCCAGCAGAGACGACAGGGCGGGAGAAAAACTGTTTTTT. Protein sequence: CASRDDRAGEKLFF.